These 15 T cell receptor beta chains share one sample of origin, sequenced in a study of beta chain features in type 1 diabetes (dated by TCRdb to 2016 to 2018). What the study reported, not specific to this receptor: Type 1 diabetes patients showed a moderate but significant shortening of TCRB CDR3 length in all four CD4+ subsets.

Libraries came from the immunoSEQ multiplex PCR assay. All of the isolated RNA was reverse transcribed with the High Capacity cDNA Reverse Transcription Kit, so expressed TCRB transcripts were sequenced. TCRdb holds this immuneACCESS table with in-frame rearrangements only. Some clones are missing; in checked studies, unresolved V genes explain under half, and the rest has no known cause. The sample table records hundreds of thousands of clones; more than 12% of these occur just once. Around 0.04% of the sample lies in the top ten. Their recognized antigens are unknown. Sequenced input: naive CD4+ T cells from blood. The meaning of the sample's cell subset or site label: true naive CD4+ T cells. Receptors were obtained from a young man with type 1 diabetes.

The table lists this clone with a few counts. CDR3 sequence (DNA): TGTGCCAGCAGCCAAAATCCCACAGATACGCAGTATTTT. It specifies CASSQNPTDTQYF. V usage is TRBV14 and J usage is TRBJ2-3; no reliable D call. This CDR3 contains 13 residues. CDR1 is SGHDN and CDR2 is FVKESK in the germline V gene. V was shortened by 2 bases and J by 2 bases, with 5 bases between the two germline ends.

This clone was detected only a few times. V gene TRBV28 combines with J gene TRBJ2-1, with D maybe TRBD1 (6 bases). Looked up from germline, CDR1 is MDHEN and CDR2 is SYDVKM. The CDR3 is made up of 16 amino acids. V lost 5 bases and J 4 bases, leaving 18 bases between the germline ends. CDR3 residues: CASSVSTADRYNEQFF. The CDR3 DNA reads TGTGCCAGCAGTGTCTCAACTGCGGACAGATACAATGAGCAGTTCTTC.

The V call is TRBV7-6, the J call TRBJ2-4; D is uncertain. The CDR3 covers 16 residues. V was trimmed by 0 bases and J by 1 base, leaving 10 bases between them. The germline CDR1 and CDR2 sequences are SGHVS and FNYEAQ. The DNA of the CDR3 is TGTGCCAGCAGCTTAGCCGACTCCGCGGCCAAAAACATTCAGTACTTC. This encodes CASSLADSAAKNIQYF.

V and J are TRBV4-1 and TRBJ2-1; D gene unclear. This CDR3 contains 16 residues. The germline CDR1 and CDR2 sequences are MGHRA and YSYEKL. V gave up 0 bases and J gave up 8 bases, with 17 bases separating them. The CDR3 is CASSQDPSEPFYEQFF. As DNA, the CDR3 is TGCGCCAGCAGCCAAGATCCATCGGAGCCCTTTTATGAGCAGTTCTTC.

This clone has only a few counts. The genes are TRBV6-6 and TRBJ2-3, with TRBD2 as a possible D gene (6 bases). Trimming removed 3 bases at V and 2 bases at J, with 9 bases between. This CDR3 has 14 amino acids. Germline V lookup: CDR1 MNHNY, CDR2 SVGAGI (reference sequence). The CDR3 loop reads CASSYGDFTDTQYF. The DNA of the CDR3 is TGTGCCAGCAGTTATGGGGACTTCACAGATACGCAGTATTTT.

The chain employs TRBV15 and TRBJ1-5; no reliable D call. CDR3 length: 13 residues. Trimming took 3 bases from V and 7 from J, leaving 10 bases between them. Per the germline V gene, CDR1 is LNHNV and CDR2 is YYDKDF (reference sequence). The CDR3 DNA reads TGTGCCACCAGCAGTGGGGTCGGGCAGCCCCAGCATTTT. It encodes CATSSGVGQPQHF.

J is TRBJ1-4 and V is TRBV7-6; D gene unclear. With 1 base removed from V and 0 bases from J, the gap between germline ends came to 6 bases. Germline V CDR1 and CDR2: SGHVS, FNYEAQ. This CDR3 is built from 15 residues. CDR3 region: CASSLGPTTNEKLFF. DNA for the CDR3: TGTGCCAGCAGCTTAGGACCAACAACTAATGAAAAACTGTTTTTT.

The chain combines TRBV7-6 with TRBJ1-5, with unresolved D. The CDR3 has 13 amino acids. V was clipped by 1 base and J by 2 bases, with 3 bases between them. The V gene's germline CDR1 is SGHVS and CDR2 FNYEAQ. The CDR3 DNA sequence: TGTGCCAGCAGCTTAGTTGGCAATCAGCCCCAGCATTTT. Translating gives CASSLVGNQPQHF.

This clone was observed once. The gene calls are TRBV18 and TRBJ1-1; no reliable D call. The CDR3 covers 15 residues. Per the germline V gene, CDR1 is KGHSH and CDR2 is LQKENI. V lost 3 bases and J 3 bases, leaving 14 bases between the germline ends. The CDR3 bases are TGTGCCAGCTCACCGCAGAAGGCGCAGGACACTGAAGCTTTCTTT. Protein sequence: CASSPQKAQDTEAFF.

For this clone: A junction boundary mismatches the germline segment, possibly from a read error. This rearrangement joins TRBV7-7 to TRBJ2-7; TRBD1 aligns across 7 bases. The CDR3 covers 14 residues. Germline V gene sequence: CDR1 SSHAT, CDR2 FNYEAQ (reference sequence). CDR3 amino acids: CASSPGTAPYEQYF. CDR3 in DNA: TGTGCTAGCAGTCCCGGGACAGCGCCCTACGAGCAGTACTTC. The full variable domain, completed using reference TRBV7-7 and TRBJ2-7, is GAGVSQSPRYKVTKRGQDVTLRCDPISSHATLYWYQQALGQGPEFLTYFNYEAQPDKSGLPSDRFSAERPEGSISTLTIQRTEQRDSAMYRCASSPGTAPYEQYFGPGTRLTVT.

This clone was found a few times. J is TRBJ2-1 and V is TRBV18, with D perhaps matching TRBD1 (7 bases). The CDR3 is made up of 15 amino acids. Trimming pared 2 bases from V and 12 bases from J, leaving 20 bases between. Germline CDR1 and CDR2: KGHSH and LQKENI. In nucleotides, the CDR3 is TGTGCCAGCTCACCAGCTATCCCTCGCCAGGGGGGGCAGTTCTTC. Translated: CASSPAIPRQGGQFF.

This clone was recorded a few times. V and J are TRBV27 and TRBJ1-5; TRBD1 might be the D (5 bases). V lost 6 bases and J lost 5, with 14 bases in between. CDR1 MNHEY and CDR2 SMNVEV come from the germline V gene (reference sequence). CDR3 length: 14 residues. The CDR3: CASRSAGTYQPQHF. The CDR3 DNA follows: TGTGCCAGCAGAAGTGCGGGGACGTATCAGCCCCAGCATTTT.

In this sample, this clone turned up a few times. J is TRBJ1-2 and V is TRBV4-3; unclear D gene. Between the trimmed V and J ends, which lost 0 bases and 5 bases, there was a span of 13 bases. The CDR3 has 15 amino acids. Germline lookup yields CDR1 LGHNA and CDR2 YSLEER. This CDR3 reads CASSQDPRTQYGYTF. The CDR3 region has the DNA TGCGCCAGCAGCCAAGATCCTCGAACCCAATATGGCTACACCTTC.

The chain uses TRBV20-1 and TRBJ2-1; D uncertain. The V gene lost 6 bases and the J gene lost 4 bases, with 7 bases spanning the gap. This CDR3 contains 11 residues. Germline CDR1 and CDR2: DFQATT and SNEGSKA (reference sequence). CDR3 sequence: CSAWTYNEQFF. For the CDR3, the DNA is TGCAGTGCCTGGACGTACAATGAGCAGTTCTTC.

The chain combines TRBV2 with TRBJ2-5, with 8 bases matching TRBD1. Germline-derived CDR1 and CDR2 are SNHLY and FYNNEI. This CDR3 spans 14 amino acids. V gave up 5 bases and J gave up 4 bases; unmatched junction bases: 6. This chain's CDR3 is CASSRTGSRETQYF. The CDR3, as DNA: TGTGCCAGCAGTCGGACAGGGAGCCGAGAGACCCAGTACTTC.